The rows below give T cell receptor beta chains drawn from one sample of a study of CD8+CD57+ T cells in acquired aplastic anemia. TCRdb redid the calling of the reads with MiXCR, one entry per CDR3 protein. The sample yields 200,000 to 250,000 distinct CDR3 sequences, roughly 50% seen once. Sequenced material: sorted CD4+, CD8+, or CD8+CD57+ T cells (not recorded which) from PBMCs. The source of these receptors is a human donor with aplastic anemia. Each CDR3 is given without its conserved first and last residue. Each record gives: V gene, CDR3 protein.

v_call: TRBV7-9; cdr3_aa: ASSLEGQGYNEQF
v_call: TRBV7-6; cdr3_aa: ASSPNSNQPQH
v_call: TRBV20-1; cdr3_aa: SAREAGRTGELF
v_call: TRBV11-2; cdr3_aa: ASSTGQNKVYT
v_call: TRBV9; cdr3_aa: ASSTRTSTDTQY
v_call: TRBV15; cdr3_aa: ATSSVSRGVNTEAF
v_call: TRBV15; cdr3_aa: ATSRPEGGRADTQY
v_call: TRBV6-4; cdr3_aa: ASSDSGLGTGELF
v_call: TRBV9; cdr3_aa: ASPRAGELF
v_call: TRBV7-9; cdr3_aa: ASSLVQGLEQY
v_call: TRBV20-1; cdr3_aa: SASVGGTDGGYT
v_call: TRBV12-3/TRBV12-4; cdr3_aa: ASSLSQPQH
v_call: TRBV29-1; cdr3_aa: SVGGGERYGYT
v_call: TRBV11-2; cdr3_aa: ASSLSEKLF
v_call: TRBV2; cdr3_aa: ASTPSGQQSHGYT
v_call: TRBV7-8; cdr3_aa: ASSLDRGLSGYT
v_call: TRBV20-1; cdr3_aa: SARDGRGNNQPQH
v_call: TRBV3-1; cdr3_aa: ASSLGSPNSPLH
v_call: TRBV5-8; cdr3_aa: ASSHGGRAGDTGELF
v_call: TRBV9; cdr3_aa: ASSVGFALDGSTNSPLH
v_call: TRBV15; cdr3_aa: ATSRPPNEKLF
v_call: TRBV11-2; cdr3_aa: ASSPDRSGELF
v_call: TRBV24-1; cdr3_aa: ATSENTNTEAF
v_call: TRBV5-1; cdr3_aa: ASSSRITGSGAYNEQF
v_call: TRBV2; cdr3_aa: ATTGLGLAGGRETQY
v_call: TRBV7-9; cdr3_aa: ASSLGGGNTEAF
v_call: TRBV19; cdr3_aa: ASSTGTGDSPLH
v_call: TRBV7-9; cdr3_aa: ASSLGDSYEQY
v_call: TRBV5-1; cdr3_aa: ASSLAPDRSYGYT
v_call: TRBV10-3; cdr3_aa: ANSKDRGRLPGSTIY
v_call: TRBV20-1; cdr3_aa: SASGGFRVQY
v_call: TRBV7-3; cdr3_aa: ASGIAGGPDTQY
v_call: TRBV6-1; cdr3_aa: ASSDGQGANEQY
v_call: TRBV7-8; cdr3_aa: ASSARGSPLH
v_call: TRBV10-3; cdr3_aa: AISVELARDTQY
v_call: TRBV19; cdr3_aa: ASTLGTGGDAF
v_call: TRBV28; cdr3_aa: ASSFAQGLGKLF
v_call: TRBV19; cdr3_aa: ASRTELADTQY
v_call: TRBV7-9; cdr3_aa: ASGGTGGYEQY
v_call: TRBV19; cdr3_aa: ASSVSGTFYNEQF
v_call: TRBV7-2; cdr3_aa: ASSPHLAGGYEQY
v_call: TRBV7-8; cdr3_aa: ASSLGGQVGYT
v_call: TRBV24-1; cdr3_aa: ATGRDGLGRQY
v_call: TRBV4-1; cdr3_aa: ASSQPGQKNSPLH
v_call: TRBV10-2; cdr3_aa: ASSGGQGDFGETQY
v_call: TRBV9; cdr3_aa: ASSEGVLGATEAF
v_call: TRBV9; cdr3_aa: ASSPWTGDYGYT
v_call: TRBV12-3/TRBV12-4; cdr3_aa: ASSSPGQHYGYT
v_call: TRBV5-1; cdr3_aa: ASTVGTGTSHEQY
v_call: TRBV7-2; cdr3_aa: ASHRGPGKSEQY
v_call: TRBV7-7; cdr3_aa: VSSHGQGIQEIRY
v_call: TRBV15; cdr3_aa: ATSRTGEANEKLF
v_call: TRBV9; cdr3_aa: ASSVVGLGNTIY
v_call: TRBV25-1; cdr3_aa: ASFWGLSTYNSPLH
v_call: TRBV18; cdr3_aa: ASSFSPGGNTEAF